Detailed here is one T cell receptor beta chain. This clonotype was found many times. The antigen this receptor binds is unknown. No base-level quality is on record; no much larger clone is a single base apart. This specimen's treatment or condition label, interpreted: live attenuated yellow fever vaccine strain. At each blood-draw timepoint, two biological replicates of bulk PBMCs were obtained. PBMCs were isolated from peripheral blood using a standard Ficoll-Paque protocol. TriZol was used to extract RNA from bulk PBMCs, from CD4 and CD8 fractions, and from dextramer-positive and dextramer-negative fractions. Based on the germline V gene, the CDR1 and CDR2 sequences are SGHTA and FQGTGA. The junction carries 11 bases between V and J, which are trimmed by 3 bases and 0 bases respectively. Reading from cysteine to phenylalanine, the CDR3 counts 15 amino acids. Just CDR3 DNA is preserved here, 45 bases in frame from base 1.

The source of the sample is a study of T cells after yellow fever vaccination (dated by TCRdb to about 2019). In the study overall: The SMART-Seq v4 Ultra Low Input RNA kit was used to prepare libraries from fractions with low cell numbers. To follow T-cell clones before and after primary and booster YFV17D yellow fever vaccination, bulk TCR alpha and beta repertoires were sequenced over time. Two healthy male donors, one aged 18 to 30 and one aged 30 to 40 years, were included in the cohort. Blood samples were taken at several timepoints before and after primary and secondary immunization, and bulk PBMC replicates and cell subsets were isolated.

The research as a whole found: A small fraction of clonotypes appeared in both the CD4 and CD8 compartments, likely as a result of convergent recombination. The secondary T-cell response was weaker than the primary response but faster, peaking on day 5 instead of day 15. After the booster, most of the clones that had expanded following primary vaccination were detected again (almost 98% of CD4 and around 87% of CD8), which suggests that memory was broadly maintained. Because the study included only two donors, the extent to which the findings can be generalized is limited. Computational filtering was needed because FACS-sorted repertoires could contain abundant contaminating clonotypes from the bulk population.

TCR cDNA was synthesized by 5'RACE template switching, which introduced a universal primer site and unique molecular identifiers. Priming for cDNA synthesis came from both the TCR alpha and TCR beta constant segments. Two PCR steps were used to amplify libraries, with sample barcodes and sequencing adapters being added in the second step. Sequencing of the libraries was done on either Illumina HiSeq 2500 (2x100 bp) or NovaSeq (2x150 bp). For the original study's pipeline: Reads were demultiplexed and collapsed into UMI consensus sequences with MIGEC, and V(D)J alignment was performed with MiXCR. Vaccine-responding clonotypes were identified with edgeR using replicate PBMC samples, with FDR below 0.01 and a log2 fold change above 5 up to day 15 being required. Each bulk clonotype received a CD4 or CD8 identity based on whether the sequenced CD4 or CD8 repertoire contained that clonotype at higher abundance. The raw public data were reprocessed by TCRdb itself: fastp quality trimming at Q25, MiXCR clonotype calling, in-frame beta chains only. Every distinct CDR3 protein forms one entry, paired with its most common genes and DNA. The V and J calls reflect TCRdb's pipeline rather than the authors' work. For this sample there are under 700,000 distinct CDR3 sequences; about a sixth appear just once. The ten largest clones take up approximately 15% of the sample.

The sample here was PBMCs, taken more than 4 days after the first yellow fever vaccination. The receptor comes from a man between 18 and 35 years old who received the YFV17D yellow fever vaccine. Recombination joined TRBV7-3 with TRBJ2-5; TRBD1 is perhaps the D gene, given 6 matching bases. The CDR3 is CASSLQGTNQETQYF. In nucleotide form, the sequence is TGTGCCAGCAGCTTGCAGGGGACCAACCAAGAGACCCAGTACTTC.